This is a list of T cell receptor beta chains from one sample in a study of technical replicates of blood from a handful of donors. The method was immunoSEQ multiplex PCR; TCRdb's version includes in-frame clones alone and lacks a portion of them. The sample records around 68,000 clones, about 97% being singletons. Material for sequencing was T cells isolated from PBMCs. These receptors were taken from a human donor in good health. Both conserved end residues are part of each CDR3. The D gene is left open where the match is weak. Expanded clones get a size class; other rows say once, few or many, or leave the size out.

D gene: .
V gene: TRBV9
J gene: TRBJ2-7
clone size: .
CDR3 DNA: TGTGCCAGCAGCCTTACCGACAGCTTATACGAAGAGCAGTACTTC
CDR3 protein: CASSLTDSLYEEQYF

D gene: .
V gene: TRBV6-1
J gene: TRBJ2-3
clone size: once
CDR3 DNA: TGTGCCAGCAGTGAAGCGCACTACACAGATACGCAGTATTTT
CDR3 protein: CASSEAHYTDTQYF

D gene: .
V gene: TRBV6-5
J gene: TRBJ1-1
clone size: .
CDR3 DNA: TGTGCCAGCAGTTACAACAGGGCTATATACACTGAAGCTTTCTTT
CDR3 protein: CASSYNRAIYTEAFF

D gene: TRBD2
V gene: TRBV11-2
J gene: TRBJ2-1
clone size: .
CDR3 DNA: TGTGCCAGCAGCTTAGAACTAGCGGGAGTCAATGAGCAGTTCTTC
CDR3 protein: CASSLELAGVNEQFF

D gene: TRBD2
V gene: TRBV4-1
J gene: TRBJ2-2
clone size: few
CDR3 DNA: TGCGCCAGCAGCCAAGGGGGACTAGCGGGAGTCGGCACCGGGGAGCTGTTTTTT
CDR3 protein: CASSQGGLAGVGTGELFF

D gene: TRBD1
V gene: TRBV28
J gene: TRBJ1-1
clone size: .
CDR3 DNA: TGTGCCTCACGGAGGACAGGAAACACTGAAGCTTTCTTT
CDR3 protein: CASRRTGNTEAFF

D gene: .
V gene: TRBV4-2
J gene: TRBJ2-3
clone size: .
CDR3 DNA: TGTGCCAGCAGCCCGGCGGCAGCAGATACGCAGTATTTT
CDR3 protein: CASSPAAADTQYF

D gene: .
V gene: TRBV29-1
J gene: TRBJ1-1
clone size: .
CDR3 DNA: TGCAGCGTTGAAGGAGACACGAACACTGAAGCTTTCTTT
CDR3 protein: CSVEGDTNTEAFF

D gene: TRBD1
V gene: TRBV6-1
J gene: TRBJ1-5
clone size: once
CDR3 DNA: TGTGCCAGCAGTGGAACAGGGGTGATCATTCAGCCCCAGCATTTT
CDR3 protein: CASSGTGVIIQPQHF

D gene: TRBD1
V gene: TRBV18
J gene: TRBJ1-1
clone size: .
CDR3 DNA: TGTGCCAGCACAGGACAGGGACTGAACACTGAAGCTTTCTTT
CDR3 protein: CASTGQGLNTEAFF

D gene: .
V gene: TRBV9
J gene: TRBJ2-2
clone size: once
CDR3 DNA: TGTGCCAGCAGCGTAGTAGCGCGAGCCACCGGGGAGCTGTTTTTT
CDR3 protein: CASSVVARATGELFF

D gene: TRBD2
V gene: TRBV6-6
J gene: TRBJ2-1
clone size: .
CDR3 DNA: TGTGCCAGCAGTTCCGGGACTAGCGGGATCGATGAGCAGTTCTTC
CDR3 protein: CASSSGTSGIDEQFF

D gene: .
V gene: TRBV15
J gene: TRBJ2-1
clone size: .
CDR3 DNA: TGTGCCACCAGCAATTCGGGGTCAATTGAGCAGTTCTTC
CDR3 protein: CATSNSGSIEQFF

D gene: .
V gene: TRBV6-1
J gene: TRBJ1-2
clone size: .
CDR3 DNA: TGTGCCAGCAGTGAAGCTTCGGGAACTAACTATGGCTACACCTTC
CDR3 protein: CASSEASGTNYGYTF

D gene: .
V gene: TRBV6-5
J gene: TRBJ1-1
clone size: .
CDR3 DNA: TGTGCCAGCAGTTACAAATCGGGGGGAGAAGCTTTCTTT
CDR3 protein: CASSYKSGGEAFF

D gene: .
V gene: TRBV28
J gene: TRBJ1-5
clone size: .
CDR3 DNA: TGTGCCAGCAGTTTAGAGGCTCATCAGCCCCAGCATTTT
CDR3 protein: CASSLEAHQPQHF

D gene: TRBD1
V gene: TRBV11-2
J gene: TRBJ2-7
clone size: .
CDR3 DNA: TGTGCCAGCAGCGTTACAGGGGTAGGAGAGCAGTACTTC
CDR3 protein: CASSVTGVGEQYF

D gene: .
V gene: TRBV27
J gene: TRBJ1-1
clone size: .
CDR3 DNA: TGTGCCAGCAGTTTGACTCCGGGTCTGAACACTGAAGCTTTCTTT
CDR3 protein: CASSLTPGLNTEAFF

D gene: .
V gene: TRBV9
J gene: TRBJ2-7
clone size: .
CDR3 DNA: TGTGCCAGCAGCGTAGACTCAGGGCCAACCTACGAGCAGTACTTC
CDR3 protein: CASSVDSGPTYEQYF

D gene: .
V gene: TRBV9
J gene: TRBJ2-2
clone size: .
CDR3 DNA: TGTGCCAGCACCGCGGGGATGAACACCGGGGAGCTGTTTTTT
CDR3 protein: CASTAGMNTGELFF

D gene: .
V gene: TRBV4-2
J gene: TRBJ2-7
clone size: .
CDR3 DNA: TGTGCCAGCAGCCTATTCAGCGAGCAGTACTTC
CDR3 protein: CASSLFSEQYF

D gene: TRBD1
V gene: TRBV19
J gene: TRBJ1-5
clone size: .
CDR3 DNA: TGTGCCAGTGAGGACAGGTTCGATCAGCCCCAGCATTTT
CDR3 protein: CASEDRFDQPQHF

D gene: TRBD1
V gene: TRBV27
J gene: TRBJ2-7
clone size: .
CDR3 DNA: TGTGCCAGCAGGGGGACAGGACCTAGCTCCTACGAGCAGTACTTC
CDR3 protein: CASRGTGPSSYEQYF

D gene: .
V gene: TRBV30
J gene: TRBJ1-1
clone size: .
CDR3 DNA: TGTGCCTGGAGTAGGACCTACAGGGACACTGAAGCTTTCTTT
CDR3 protein: CAWSRTYRDTEAFF

D gene: TRBD2
V gene: TRBV2
J gene: TRBJ2-3
clone size: .
CDR3 DNA: TGTGCCACCCAACCCCGGTCACTAGCGGGAGAGGATACGCAGTATTTT
CDR3 protein: CATQPRSLAGEDTQYF

D gene: TRBD1
V gene: TRBV19
J gene: TRBJ1-2
clone size: once
CDR3 DNA: TGTGCCAGTATCCCCTCTAGAGGGGGCGCAGAGGGCTACACCTTC
CDR3 protein: CASIPSRGGAEGYTF